These 9 T cell receptor beta chains share one sample of origin, sequenced in a study of shared clonotypes between healthy human individuals. Sequenced by immunoSEQ multiplex PCR; TCRdb stores in-frame clones only, minus some. The profile covers some 680,000 clones, with roughly 73% appearing a single time and roughly 2% taken by the ten largest. The sequencing input was memory CD4+ T cells sorted from blood. Noted subset: CD45RA-negative fraction. These receptors all stem from a woman younger than 45 in good health.

The V and J genes are TRBV7-3 and TRBJ1-2; 7 nucleotides align to TRBD1. The CDR3 has 14 amino acids. The V gene end was trimmed by 8 bases and the J gene end by 8 bases; junction bases not matched to a gene: 14. CDR1 and CDR2 from the germline V gene are SGHTA and FQGTGA. The CDR3 nucleotides are TGTGCCAGCTCCTCCCAGGGGGGGCGAGGAGGCTACACCTTC. Its translation is CASSSQGGRGGYTF.

The gene calls are TRBV11-3 and TRBJ2-1; weak D call: TRBD2 (6 bases). The CDR3 is made up of 14 amino acids. CDR1 SGHNT and CDR2 YENEEA come from the germline V gene. V dropped 4 bases and J dropped 7 bases, with 14 bases sitting between them. The CDR3 DNA sequence: TGTGCCAGCAGCTCCGGCGGGAAAGGAAATGAGCAGTTCTTC. Protein sequence: CASSSGGKGNEQFF.

The J gene is TRBJ2-7, the V gene TRBV6-5; the D gene is possibly TRBD1 (6 bases). Germline loops: CDR1 MNHEY, CDR2 SVGAGI. CDR3 length: 13 amino acids. Trimming took off 4 bases at V and 3 bases at J, with 10 bases between the two ends. In DNA, the CDR3 is TGTGCCAGCAGTTCTCGACAGGACTACGAGCAGTACTTC. This gives the protein CASSSRQDYEQYF.

V is TRBV25-1 and J is TRBJ2-7; TRBD1 agrees at 7 bases. The CDR3 consists of 15 residues. The junction had 10 bases not matched to a gene; V was cut back by 5 bases and J by 3 bases. Germline-derived CDR1 and CDR2 are MGHDK and SYGVNS. The CDR3 nucleotides read TGTGCCAGCAGTCCCACTTCCGGGACAGACTACGAGCAGTACTTC. Translating it yields CASSPTSGTDYEQYF.

The chain employs TRBV29-1 and TRBJ1-1, with D perhaps TRBD1 (6 bases). Germline lookup yields CDR1 SQVTM and CDR2 ANQGSEA. With 4 bases removed from V and 3 bases from J, the gap between germline ends came to 12 bases. The CDR3 is 13 amino acids. The CDR3 nucleotides read TGCAGCGTTGTTGGGGACACGTACACTGAAGCTTTCTTT. Translated: CSVVGDTYTEAFF.

CDR3 bases: TGTGCCAGCAGTTTATCCAGGGCCGGCACTGAAGCTTTCTTT. Translation: CASSLSRAGTEAFF. The gene calls are TRBV27 and TRBJ1-1; tentative D call: TRBD1 (5 bases). The CDR3 contains 14 residues. V lost 0 bases and J 4 bases, leaving 9 bases between the germline ends. Germline V gives CDR1 MNHEY, CDR2 SMNVEV (reference sequence).

The chain couples TRBV4-1 to TRBJ2-3; TRBD2 matches 9 bases. V was pared by 1 base and J by 5 bases, with 10 bases of the junction left unmatched. In germline, CDR1 is MGHRA, CDR2 YSYEKL. The CDR3 consists of 17 residues. The CDR3 loop reads CASSQGLTSGVEDTQYF. In DNA form, the CDR3 reads TGCGCCAGCAGCCAAGGGTTGACTAGCGGTGTGGAAGATACGCAGTATTTT.

The chain employs TRBV5-1 and TRBJ2-1; the match to TRBD2 covers 9 bases. Per germline, CDR1 SGHRS and CDR2 YFSETQ. This CDR3 region has 16 residues. After removal of 4 bases from V and 4 bases from J, the junction contained 9 bases not matched to a gene. The CDR3 region has the DNA TGCGCCAGCAGCCCGGTCGGCGGGAGGGCTTACAATGAGCAGTTCTTC. Encoded protein: CASSPVGGRAYNEQFF.

The J gene is TRBJ1-1, the V gene TRBV5-6, with 10 nucleotides matching TRBD1. The germline CDR1 and CDR2 sequences are SGHDT and YYEEEE. After removal of 6 bases from V and 1 base from J, the junction contained 6 bases not matched to a gene. This CDR3 contains 15 residues. The CDR3 reads CASISTGGSNTEAFF. The CDR3, as DNA: TGTGCCAGCATATCGACAGGGGGCTCGAACACTGAAGCTTTCTTT.